The 18 T cell receptor beta chains presented below share a single source sample, sequenced in a study of neurological immune-mediated disorders. The time point here: technical triplicate 3. TCRdb independently ran MiXCR on the 5' RACE reads; one entry per CDR3 protein. This table holds some 47,000 distinct CDR3 sequences, 20% to 25% found once. Sequencing was carried out using PBMCs. These receptors all come from a man between 60 and 70 years old with HTLV-1-associated myelopathy (HAM/TSP).

This clonotype occurred many times. V gene TRBV5-1 combines with J gene TRBJ2-6, with 8 bases identical to TRBD1. With V trimmed by 4 bases and J by 1 base, 1 base remained unmatched. Per germline, CDR1 SGHRS and CDR2 YFSETQ. The CDR3 contains 15 residues. CDR3 residues: CASSRDRSGANVLTF. The CDR3 DNA reads TGCGCCAGCAGCAGGGACAGGTCTGGGGCCAACGTCCTGACTTTC.

The V gene is TRBV5-1, the J gene TRBJ2-5; tentative D call: TRBD2 (6 bases). V dropped 1 base and J dropped 3 bases, with 10 bases sitting between them. Germline CDR1 reads SGHRS; CDR2 reads YFSETQ. CDR3 length equals 14 residues. CDR3 in amino acids: CASSLFSGEETQYF. DNA for the CDR3: TGCGCCAGCAGCTTGTTCTCGGGGGAAGAGACCCAGTACTTC.

This clonotype was seen many times. The rearrangement links TRBV4-1 to TRBJ2-3, with 7 bases aligning to TRBD1. In germline, CDR1 is MGHRA, CDR2 YSYEKL. This CDR3 is built from 15 residues. J lost 5 bases, V lost 1 base, and 6 bases had no gene match. In DNA form, the CDR3 reads TGCGCCAGCAGCCAAGTCGACAGGGAACGAGATACGCAGTATTTT. It yields the protein CASSQVDRERDTQYF.

This clonotype came up many times. The V gene is TRBV4-1, the J gene TRBJ2-3; D gene uncertain. The CDR3 is 16 residues long. In germline, CDR1 is MGHRA, CDR2 YSYEKL. Trimming removed 3 bases from V and 2 bases from J, with 15 bases in between. The CDR3 is CASSQEDHADTDTQYF. The CDR3 nucleotides are TGCGCCAGCAGCCAGGAAGATCACGCGGACACAGATACGCAGTATTTT.

The table lists this clonotype with many counts. The CDR3 region is CASTLTVGSGNNEQFF. The CDR3 DNA follows: TGTGCCAGCACTCTTACCGTGGGTAGCGGAAACAATGAGCAGTTCTTC. The J gene is TRBJ2-1, the V gene TRBV6-5; D perhaps matches TRBD2 (6 bases). This CDR3 contains 16 residues. Between the trimmed V and J ends, which lost 7 bases and 5 bases, there was a span of 21 bases. The germline V gene encodes CDR1 MNHEY and CDR2 SVGAGI.

This clonotype was observed at least ten times. The rearrangement links TRBV7-9 to TRBJ1-4; TRBD1 aligns across 8 bases. This CDR3 has 15 amino acids. Germline V gives CDR1 SEHNR, CDR2 FQNEAQ (reference sequence). Trimming cost V 2 bases and J 8 bases; bases outside gene matches: 7. The DNA of the CDR3 is TGTGCCAGCAGCTTACCGACAGGGGCCCACGAAAAACTGTTTTTT. Translation: CASSLPTGAHEKLFF. Based on the CDR3 plus reference TRBV7-9 and TRBJ1-4, the full variable domain is DTGVSQNPRHKITKRGQNVTFRCDPISEHNRLYWYRQTLGQGPEFLTYFQNEAQLEKSRLLSDRFSAERPKGSFSTLEIQRTEQGDSAMYLCASSLPTGAHEKLFFGSGTQLSVL.

This clonotype was seen repeatedly, ten times or more. The chain links TRBV20-1 to TRBJ1-4; TRBD1 is a possible D gene (5 bases). Germline values: CDR1 DFQATT, CDR2 SNEGSKA (reference sequence). The CDR3 extends over 16 amino acids. Trimming left V 1 base short and J 3 bases short, with 15 bases between. CDR3 DNA: TGCAGTGCTAGAGGGCAGGGCCAGGGAGCTAATGAAAAACTGTTTTTT. It encodes CSARGQGQGANEKLFF.

The table lists this clonotype with many counts. V gene TRBV5-1 combines with J gene TRBJ2-1; the D gene is possibly TRBD2 (5 bases). This CDR3 region has 12 residues. V gave up 0 bases and J gave up 16 bases, with 14 bases separating them. Germline V lookup: CDR1 SGHRS, CDR2 YFSETQ. The CDR3 is CASSLESGIPFF. The CDR3, as DNA: TGCGCCAGCAGCTTGGAGTCGGGAATACCTTTCTTC.

In this sample, this clonotype turned up many times. The genes are TRBV7-8 and TRBJ2-3; 10 nucleotides match TRBD1. Germline V gene lookup returns CDR1 SGHVS and CDR2 FQNEAQ. The V and J ends lost 2 bases and 5 bases, in that order; junction bases with no gene match: 7. The CDR3 runs 16 residues. The CDR3 sequence: CASSLRRDRGIDTQYF. The CDR3 region has the DNA TGTGCCAGCAGCTTACGCCGGGACAGGGGAATAGATACGCAGTATTTT.

This clonotype was seen many times. The chain carries TRBV12-3 or TRBV12-4 and TRBJ2-4; D might be TRBD1 (6 bases). This CDR3 region has 14 residues. V dropped 6 bases and J dropped 1 base, with 10 bases sitting between them. The CDR3 spells CASSRQAAKNIQYF. CDR3 nucleotides: TGTGCCAGCAGCCGACAGGCCGCCAAAAACATTCAGTACTTC.

This clonotype was seen repeatedly, ten times or more. One end of the junction is discordant with germline, which a read error may explain. The V gene is TRBV29-1, the J gene TRBJ2-6; tentatively, D is TRBD2 (6 bases). This CDR3 has 14 amino acids. From germline, CDR1 is SQVTM and CDR2 ANQGSEA. The CDR3 here is CSVEGGSGANVLTF. CDR3 in DNA: TGCAGCGTGGAAGGAGGGTCTGGGGCCAACGTCCTGACTTTC. The complete variable domain, with remaining parts taken from reference TRBV29-1 and TRBJ2-6, reads SAVISQKPSRDICQRGTSLTIQCQVDSQVTMMFWYRQQPGQSLTLIATANQGSEATYESGFVIDKFPISRPNLTFSTLTVSNMSPEDSSIYLCSVEGGSGANVLTFGAGSRLTVL.

This clonotype was detected many times. This chain links TRBV7-8 with TRBJ2-7, with D possibly matching TRBD2 (5 bases). This CDR3 region has 13 residues. V was cut by 1 base and J by 6 bases, with 10 bases left in between. CDR1 and CDR2 (germline): SGHVS, FQNEAQ. CDR3 protein: CASSLEVLVEQYF. CDR3 in DNA: TGTGCCAGCAGCTTAGAGGTACTAGTCGAGCAGTACTTC.

V gene TRBV20-1 combines with J gene TRBJ2-7; 9 bases are a match to TRBD1. The CDR3 covers 15 residues. CDR1 is DFQATT, CDR2 SNEGSKA, per germline (reference sequence). V shed 6 bases, J shed 8 bases, and the junction held 17 bases outside the gene matches. CDR3 sequence (DNA): TGCAGTGCGACCGACGCGGGGACAGGGATGACCAAGCAGTACTTC. Translated: CSATDAGTGMTKQYF.

This clonotype was counted at least ten times. V is TRBV20-1 and J is TRBJ2-1; D is unclear. The germline V and J ends were trimmed by 5 bases and 7 bases, with 21 bases remaining between them. This CDR3 region has 15 residues. Per the germline V gene, CDR1 is DFQATT and CDR2 is SNEGSKA (reference sequence). CDR3 nucleotide sequence: TGCAGTGCTCCCACAAGGCCGGGCCCAGGAAATGAGCAGTTCTTC. Its translation is CSAPTRPGPGNEQFF.

In this sample, this clonotype turned up many times. V gene TRBV6-2 or TRBV6-3 combines with J gene TRBJ2-1; the D gene is possibly TRBD1 (5 bases). Trimming removed 0 bases from V and 8 bases from J, with 8 bases in between. The CDR3 extends over 13 amino acids. Germline CDR1 MNHEY, CDR2 SVGEGT. Here the CDR3 reads CASSYSKGHEQFF. In DNA, the CDR3 is TGTGCCAGCAGTTACTCGAAGGGGCATGAGCAGTTCTTC.

This clonotype was seen at least ten times. The junction does not match germline at one end; this may be a read error. The chain recombines TRBV20-1 with TRBJ1-1; possibly TRBD1 for D (6 bases). Germline lookup yields CDR1 DFQATT and CDR2 SNEGSKA (reference sequence). The CDR3 has 14 residues. CDR3 amino acids: CSANGVGGNTKAFF. CDR3 nucleotide sequence: TGCAGTGCTAATGGGGTAGGGGGGAACACTAAAGCTTTCTTT.

This sequence joins TRBV5-1 and TRBJ2-3; TRBD1 aligns across 8 bases. J gave up 4 bases and V 6 bases, and 10 bases lay outside the gene matches. The CDR3 has 15 amino acids. Germline CDR1 is SGHRS and CDR2 is YFSETQ. CDR3 coding DNA: TGCGCCAGCAAACCTCAGGGGGCGGGCGCAGATACGCAGTATTTT. It yields the protein CASKPQGAGADTQYF.

As regards this clonotype: The junction departs from the called germline gene at one end, perhaps through a read error. The chain recombines TRBV5-4 with TRBJ2-2, with 10 positions matching TRBD2. CDR3 length: 16 residues. The germline CDR1 and CDR2 sequences are SGHNT and YYREEE (reference sequence). In nucleotides, the CDR3 is TGTGCCAGCAGCGTCGCGGGACTAGCGAAAACCGGGGAGCTGTTTTTT. It codes for CASSVAGLAKTGELFF. Using reference TRBV5-4 and TRBJ2-2 for the parts outside the CDR3, the full variable domain is ETGVTQSPTHLIKTRGQQVTLRCSSQSGHNTVSWYQQALGQGPQFIFQYYREEENGRGNFPPRFSGLQFPNYSSELNVNALELDDSALYLCASSVAGLAKTGELFFGEGSRLTVL.